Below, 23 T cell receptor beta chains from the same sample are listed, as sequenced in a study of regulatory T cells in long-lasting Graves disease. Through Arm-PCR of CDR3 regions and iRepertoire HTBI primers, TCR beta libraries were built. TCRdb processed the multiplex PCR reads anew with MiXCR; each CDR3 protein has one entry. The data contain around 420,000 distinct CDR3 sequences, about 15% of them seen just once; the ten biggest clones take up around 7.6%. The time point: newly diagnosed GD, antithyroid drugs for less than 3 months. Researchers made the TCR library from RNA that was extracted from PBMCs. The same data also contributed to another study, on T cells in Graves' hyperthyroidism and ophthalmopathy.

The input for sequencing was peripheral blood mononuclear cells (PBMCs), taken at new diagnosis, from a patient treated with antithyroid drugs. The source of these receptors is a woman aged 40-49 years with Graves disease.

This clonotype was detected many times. CDR3 nucleotide sequence: TGTGCCACCAGCAGAGATCGAGGGAGCGGCGAGACCCAGTACTTC. It encodes CATSRDRGSGETQYF. This chain uses TRBV15 with TRBJ2-5, with D maybe TRBD2 (5 bases). The CDR3 spans 15 residues. V was trimmed by 0 bases and J by 5 bases, leaving 13 bases between them. Germline V gene sequence: CDR1 LNHNV, CDR2 YYDKDF (reference sequence).

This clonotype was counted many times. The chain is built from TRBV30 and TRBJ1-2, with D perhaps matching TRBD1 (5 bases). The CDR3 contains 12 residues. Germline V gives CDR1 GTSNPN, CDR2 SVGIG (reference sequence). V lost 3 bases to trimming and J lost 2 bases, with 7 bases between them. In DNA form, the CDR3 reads TGTGCCTGGAGGGGGGTGAACTATGGCTACACCTTC. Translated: CAWRGVNYGYTF.

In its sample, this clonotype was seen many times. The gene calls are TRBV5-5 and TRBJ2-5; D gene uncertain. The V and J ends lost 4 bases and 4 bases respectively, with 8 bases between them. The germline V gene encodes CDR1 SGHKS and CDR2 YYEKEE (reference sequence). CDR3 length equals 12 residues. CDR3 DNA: TGTGCCAGCAGCGAGACGGGAGAGACCCAGTACTTC. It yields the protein CASSETGETQYF.

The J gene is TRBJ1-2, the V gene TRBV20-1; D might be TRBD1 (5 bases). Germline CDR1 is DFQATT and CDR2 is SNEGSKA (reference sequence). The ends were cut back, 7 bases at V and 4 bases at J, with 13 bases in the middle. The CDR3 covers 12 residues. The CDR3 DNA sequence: TGCAGTGTTTGGGACGGCACCTATGGCTACACCTTC. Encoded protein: CSVWDGTYGYTF.

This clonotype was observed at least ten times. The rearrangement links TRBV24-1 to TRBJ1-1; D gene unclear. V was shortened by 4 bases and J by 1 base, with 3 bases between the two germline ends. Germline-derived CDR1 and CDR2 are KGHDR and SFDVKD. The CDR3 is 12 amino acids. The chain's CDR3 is CATSDPNTEAFF. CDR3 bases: TGTGCCACCAGTGACCCGAACACTGAAGCTTTCTTT.

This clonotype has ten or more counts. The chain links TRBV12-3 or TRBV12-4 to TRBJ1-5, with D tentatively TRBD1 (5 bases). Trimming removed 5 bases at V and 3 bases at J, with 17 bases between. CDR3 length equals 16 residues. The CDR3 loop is CASSPSPGTLNQPQHF. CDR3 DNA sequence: TGTGCCAGCAGTCCCTCCCCCGGGACTCTCAATCAGCCCCAGCATTTT.

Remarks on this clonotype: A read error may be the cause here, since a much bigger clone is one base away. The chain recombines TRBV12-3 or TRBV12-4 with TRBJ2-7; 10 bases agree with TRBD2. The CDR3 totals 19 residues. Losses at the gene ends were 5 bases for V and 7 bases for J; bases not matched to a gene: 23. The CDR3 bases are TGTGCCAGCAGTCCATGGGCTAGCGGGAGTGAGAGGAGTCGGAGTGAGCAGTACTTC. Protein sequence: CASSPWASGSERSRSEQYF.

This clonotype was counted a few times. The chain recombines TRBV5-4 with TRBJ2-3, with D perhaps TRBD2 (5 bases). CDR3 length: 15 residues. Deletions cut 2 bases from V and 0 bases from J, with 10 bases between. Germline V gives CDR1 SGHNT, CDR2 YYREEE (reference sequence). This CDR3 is CASSFEGPSTDTQYF. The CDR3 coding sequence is TGTGCCAGCAGCTTTGAGGGTCCTAGCACAGATACGCAGTATTTT.

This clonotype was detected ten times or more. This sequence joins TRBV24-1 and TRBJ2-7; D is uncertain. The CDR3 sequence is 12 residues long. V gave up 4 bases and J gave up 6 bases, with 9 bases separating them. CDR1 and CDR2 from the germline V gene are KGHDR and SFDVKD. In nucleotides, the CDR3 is TGTGCCACCAGTGAACCCGGCGGCGAGCAGTACTTC. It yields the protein CATSEPGGEQYF.

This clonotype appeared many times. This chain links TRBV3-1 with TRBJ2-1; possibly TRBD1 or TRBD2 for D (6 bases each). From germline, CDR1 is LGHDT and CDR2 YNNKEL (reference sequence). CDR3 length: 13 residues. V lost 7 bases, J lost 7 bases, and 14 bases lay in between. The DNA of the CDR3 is TGTGCCAGCACCCATAGGGGGGTAAATGAGCAGTTCTTC. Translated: CASTHRGVNEQFF.

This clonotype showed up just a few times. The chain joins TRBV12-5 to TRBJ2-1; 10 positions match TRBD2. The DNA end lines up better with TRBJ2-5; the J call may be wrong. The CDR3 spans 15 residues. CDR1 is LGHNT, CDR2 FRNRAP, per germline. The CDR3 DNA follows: TGTGCTAGTGGGTCACTAGCGGGACCCCCCAGGACCCAGTACTTC. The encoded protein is CASGSLAGPPRTQYF.

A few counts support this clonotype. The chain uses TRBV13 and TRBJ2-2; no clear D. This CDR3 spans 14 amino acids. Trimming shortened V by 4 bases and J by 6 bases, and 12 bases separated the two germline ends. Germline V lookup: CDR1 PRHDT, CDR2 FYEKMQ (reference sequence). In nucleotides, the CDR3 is TGTGCCAGCAGCTCCGGACCTCCCGCCGGGGAGCTGTTTTTT. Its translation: CASSSGPPAGELFF.

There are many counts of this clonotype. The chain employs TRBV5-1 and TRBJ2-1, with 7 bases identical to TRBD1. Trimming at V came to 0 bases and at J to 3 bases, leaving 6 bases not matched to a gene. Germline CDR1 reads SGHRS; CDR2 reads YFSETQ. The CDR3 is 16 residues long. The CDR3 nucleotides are TGCGCCAGCAGCTTGGCCCTTGACAGGGTCTACAATGAGCAGTTCTTC. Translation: CASSLALDRVYNEQFF.

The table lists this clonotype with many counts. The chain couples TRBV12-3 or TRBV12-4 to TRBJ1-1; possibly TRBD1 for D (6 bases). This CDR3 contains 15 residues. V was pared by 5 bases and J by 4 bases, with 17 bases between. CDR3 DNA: TGTGCCAGCAGTCCCCCTGGGGGGGCTGGCACTGAAGCTTTCTTT. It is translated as CASSPPGGAGTEAFF.

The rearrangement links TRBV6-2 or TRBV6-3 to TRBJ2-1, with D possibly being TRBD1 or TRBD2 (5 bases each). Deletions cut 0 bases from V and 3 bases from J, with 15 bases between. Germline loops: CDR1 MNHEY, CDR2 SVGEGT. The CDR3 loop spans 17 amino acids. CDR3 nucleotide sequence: TGTGCCAGCAGTTACTCGAATCCGGGACGAAACTACAATGAGCAGTTCTTC. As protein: CASSYSNPGRNYNEQFF.

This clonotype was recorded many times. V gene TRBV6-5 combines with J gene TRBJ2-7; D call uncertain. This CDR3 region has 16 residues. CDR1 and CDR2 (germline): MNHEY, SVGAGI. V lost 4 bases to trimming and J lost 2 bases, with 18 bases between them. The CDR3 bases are TGTGCCAGCAGTTCCCTGACATGGTCGGCTACCTACGAGCAGTACTTC. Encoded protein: CASSSLTWSATYEQYF.

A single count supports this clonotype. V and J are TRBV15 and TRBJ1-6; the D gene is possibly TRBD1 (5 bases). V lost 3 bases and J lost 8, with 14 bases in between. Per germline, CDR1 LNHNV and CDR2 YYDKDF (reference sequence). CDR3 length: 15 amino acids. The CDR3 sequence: CATSRTGGTDSPLHF. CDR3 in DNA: TGTGCCACCAGCAGGACCGGCGGGACGGATTCACCCCTCCACTTT.

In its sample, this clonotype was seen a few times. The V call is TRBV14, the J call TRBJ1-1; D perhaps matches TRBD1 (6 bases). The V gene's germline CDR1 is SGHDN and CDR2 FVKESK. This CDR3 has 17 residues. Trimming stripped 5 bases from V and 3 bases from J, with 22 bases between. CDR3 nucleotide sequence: TGTGCCAGCAGCGCAAGGGGGGTGGCCGGGCGGGACACTGAAGCTTTCTTT. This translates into CASSARGVAGRDTEAFF.

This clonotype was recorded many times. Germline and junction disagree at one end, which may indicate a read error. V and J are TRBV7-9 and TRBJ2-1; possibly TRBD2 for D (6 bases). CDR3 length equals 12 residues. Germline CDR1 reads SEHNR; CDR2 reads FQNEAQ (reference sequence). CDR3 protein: CASGLGTYEQFF. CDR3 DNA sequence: TGTGCCAGCGGCTTGGGGACTTATGAGCAGTTCTTC.

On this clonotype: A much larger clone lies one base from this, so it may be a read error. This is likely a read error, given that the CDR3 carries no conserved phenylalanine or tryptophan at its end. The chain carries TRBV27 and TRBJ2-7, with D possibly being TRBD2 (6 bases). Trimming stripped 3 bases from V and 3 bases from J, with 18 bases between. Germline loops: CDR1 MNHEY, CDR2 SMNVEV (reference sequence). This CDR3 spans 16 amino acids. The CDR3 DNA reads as TGTGCCAGCAGTTTCCGAAGCCCGACTAGTTTCTACGAGCAGTACCTC. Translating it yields CASSFRSPTSFYEQYL.

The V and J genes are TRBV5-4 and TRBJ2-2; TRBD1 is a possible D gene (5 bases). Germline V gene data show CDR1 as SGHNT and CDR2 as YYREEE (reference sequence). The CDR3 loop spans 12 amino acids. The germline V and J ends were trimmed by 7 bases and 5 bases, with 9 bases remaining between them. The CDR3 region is CASFAGTGELFF. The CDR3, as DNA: TGTGCCAGCTTCGCAGGGACCGGGGAGCTGTTTTTT.

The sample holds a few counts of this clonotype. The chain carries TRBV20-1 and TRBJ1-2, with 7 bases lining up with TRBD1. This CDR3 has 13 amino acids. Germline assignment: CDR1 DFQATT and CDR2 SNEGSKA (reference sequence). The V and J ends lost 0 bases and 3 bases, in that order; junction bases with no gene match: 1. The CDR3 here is CSARDGTDYGYTF. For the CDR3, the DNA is TGCAGTGCTAGAGATGGGACAGACTATGGCTACACCTTC.

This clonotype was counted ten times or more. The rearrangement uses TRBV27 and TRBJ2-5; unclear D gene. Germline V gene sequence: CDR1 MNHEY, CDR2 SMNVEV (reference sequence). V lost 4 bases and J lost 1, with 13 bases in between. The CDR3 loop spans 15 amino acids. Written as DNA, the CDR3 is TGTGCCAGCAGTTCCAATGAGGTGGTCCAAGAGACCCAGTACTTC. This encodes CASSSNEVVQETQYF.